This TCR beta chain was retrieved from a study of molecular identifiers for immune sequencing clone quantification. TCRdb used MiXCR to reprocess the PCR reads, holding one entry per CDR3 protein. The sample lists approximately 500,000 distinct CDR3 sequences; over 20% were seen once. Study observations and caveats: Spiked-in Jurkat TCR RNA corresponding to one cell was reported as detectable against 970,000 or so naive cells.

Germline values: CDR1 SGHAT, CDR2 FQNNGV. Trimming left V 2 bases short and J 2 bases short, with 4 bases between. CDR3 length: 13 amino acids. The table lists this clonotype with many counts. Antigen specificity is unknown. The rearrangement joins TRBV11-2 to TRBJ2-1; no clear D gene. The source of this sequence is a human donor in good health. Some libraries in this study had Jurkat cell RNA spiked in. Sequencing was performed on naive CD8+ T cells from blood, with Jurkat cell RNA spiked in. The subset here: FACS-sorted CD8+CD4-CCR7+CD45RA+ naive T cells. The DNA for the CDR3 is TGTGCCAGCAGCTTATACACCTACAATGAGCAGTTCTTC. This codes for CASSLYTYNEQFF.